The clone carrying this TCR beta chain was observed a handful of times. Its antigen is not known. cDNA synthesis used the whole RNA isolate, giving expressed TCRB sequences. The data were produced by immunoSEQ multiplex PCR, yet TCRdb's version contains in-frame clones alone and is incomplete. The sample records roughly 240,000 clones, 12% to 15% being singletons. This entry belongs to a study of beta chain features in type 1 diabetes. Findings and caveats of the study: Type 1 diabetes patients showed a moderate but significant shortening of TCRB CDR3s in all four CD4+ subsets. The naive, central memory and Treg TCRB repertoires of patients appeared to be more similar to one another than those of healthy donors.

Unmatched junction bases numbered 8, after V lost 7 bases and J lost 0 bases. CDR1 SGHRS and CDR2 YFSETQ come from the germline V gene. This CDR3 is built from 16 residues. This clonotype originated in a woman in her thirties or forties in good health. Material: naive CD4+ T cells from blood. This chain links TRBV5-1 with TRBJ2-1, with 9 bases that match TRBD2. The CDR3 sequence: CASRSVSGSSYNEQFF. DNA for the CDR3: TGCGCCAGCCGCTCGGTTAGCGGGAGCTCCTACAATGAGCAGTTCTTC.